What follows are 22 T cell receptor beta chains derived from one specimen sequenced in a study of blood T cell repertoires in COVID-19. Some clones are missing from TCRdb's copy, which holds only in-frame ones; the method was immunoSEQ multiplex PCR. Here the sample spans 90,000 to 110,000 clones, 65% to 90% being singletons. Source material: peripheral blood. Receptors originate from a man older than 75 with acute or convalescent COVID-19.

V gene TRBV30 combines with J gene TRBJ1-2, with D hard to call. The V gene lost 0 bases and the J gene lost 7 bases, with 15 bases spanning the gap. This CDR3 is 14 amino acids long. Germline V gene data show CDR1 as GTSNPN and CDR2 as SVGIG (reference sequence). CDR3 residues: CAWSVMRGSLGYTF. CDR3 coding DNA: TGTGCCTGGAGTGTAATGCGGGGATCACTTGGCTACACCTTC. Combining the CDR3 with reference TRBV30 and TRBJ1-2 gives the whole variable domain SQTIHQWPATLVQPVGSPLSLECTVEGTSNPNLYWYRQAAGRGLQLLFYSVGIGQISSEVPQNLSASRPQDRQFILSSKKLLLSDSGFYLCAWSVMRGSLGYTFGSGTRLTVV.

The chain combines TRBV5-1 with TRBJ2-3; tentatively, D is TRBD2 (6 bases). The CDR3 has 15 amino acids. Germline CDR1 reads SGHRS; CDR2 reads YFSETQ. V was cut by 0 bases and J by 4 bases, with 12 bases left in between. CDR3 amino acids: CASSLGGDGADTQYF. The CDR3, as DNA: TGCGCCAGCAGCTTGGGCGGGGACGGGGCAGATACGCAGTATTTT.

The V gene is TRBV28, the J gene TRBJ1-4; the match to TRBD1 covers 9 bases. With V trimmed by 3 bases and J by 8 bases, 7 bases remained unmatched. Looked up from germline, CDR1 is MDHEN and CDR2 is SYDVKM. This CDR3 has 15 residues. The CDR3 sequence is CASSLYGTGHEKLFF. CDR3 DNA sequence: TGTGCCAGCAGTTTGTACGGGACAGGGCACGAAAAACTGTTTTTT.

The CDR3 here is CASSQGLNQPQHF. The CDR3 coding sequence is TGTGCCAGCAGCCAGGGGCTCAATCAGCCCCAGCATTTT. The V gene is TRBV3-1 (or the pseudogene TRBV3-2), the J gene TRBJ1-5, with D perhaps matching TRBD1 (5 bases). Trimming left V 3 bases short and J 3 bases short, with 6 bases between. The germline CDR1 and CDR2 sequences are LGHDT and YNNKEL (reference sequence). The CDR3 is 13 amino acids.

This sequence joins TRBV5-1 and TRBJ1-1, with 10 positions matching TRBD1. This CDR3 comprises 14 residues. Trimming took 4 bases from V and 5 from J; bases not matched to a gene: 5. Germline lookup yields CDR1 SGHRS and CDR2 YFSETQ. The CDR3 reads CASSLGTGETEAFF. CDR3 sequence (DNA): TGCGCCAGCAGCCTAGGGACAGGGGAGACTGAAGCTTTCTTT.

CDR3 loop: CASSPLGEAFF. The CDR3 DNA sequence: TGTGCCAGCAGCCCACTAGGAGAAGCTTTCTTT. This sequence joins TRBV14 and TRBJ1-1, with D uncertain. Germline V lookup: CDR1 SGHDN, CDR2 FVKESK. The CDR3 is 11 amino acids. V gave up 4 bases and J gave up 8 bases, with 8 bases separating them.

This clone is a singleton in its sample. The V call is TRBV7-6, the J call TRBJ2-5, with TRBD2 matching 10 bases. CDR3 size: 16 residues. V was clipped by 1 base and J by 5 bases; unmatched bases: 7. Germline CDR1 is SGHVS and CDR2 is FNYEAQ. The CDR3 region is CASSLEASGRGETQYF. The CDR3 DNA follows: TGTGCCAGCAGCTTAGAGGCTAGCGGGAGAGGCGAGACCCAGTACTTC.

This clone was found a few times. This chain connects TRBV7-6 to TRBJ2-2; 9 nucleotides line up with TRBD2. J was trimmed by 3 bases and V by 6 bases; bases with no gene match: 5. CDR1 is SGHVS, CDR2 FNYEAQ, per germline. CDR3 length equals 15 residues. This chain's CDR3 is CASRAGTSYTGELFF. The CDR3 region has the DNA TGTGCCAGCAGGGCCGGGACTAGCTACACCGGGGAGCTGTTTTTT.

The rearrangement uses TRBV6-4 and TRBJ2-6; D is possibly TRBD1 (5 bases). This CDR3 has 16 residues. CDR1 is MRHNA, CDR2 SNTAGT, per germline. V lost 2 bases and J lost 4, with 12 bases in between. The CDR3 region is CASSDQGNSGANVLTF. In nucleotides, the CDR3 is TGTGCCAGCAGTGACCAGGGAAATTCAGGGGCCAACGTCCTGACTTTC.

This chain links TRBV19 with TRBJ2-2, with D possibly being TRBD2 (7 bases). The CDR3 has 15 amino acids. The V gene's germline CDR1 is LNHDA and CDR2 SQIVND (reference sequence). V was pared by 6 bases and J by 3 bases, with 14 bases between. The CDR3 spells CASSPEGGYTGELFF. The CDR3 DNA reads TGTGCCAGTAGCCCAGAGGGGGGGTACACCGGGGAGCTGTTTTTT.

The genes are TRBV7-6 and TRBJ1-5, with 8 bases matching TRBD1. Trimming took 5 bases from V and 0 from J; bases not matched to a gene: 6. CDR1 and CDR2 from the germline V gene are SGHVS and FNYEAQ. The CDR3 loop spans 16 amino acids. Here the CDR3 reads CASSLGQGNSNQPQHF. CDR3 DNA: TGTGCCAGCAGCCTCGGACAGGGAAATAGCAATCAGCCCCAGCATTTT.

CDR3 sequence reads: CASSHPPSGNHDYEQYF. CDR3 in DNA: TGTGCCAGCAGCCACCCCCCCTCGGGAAACCACGACTACGAGCAGTACTTC. The chain has TRBV3-1 (or the pseudogene TRBV3-2) and TRBJ2-7, with TRBD2 as a possible D gene (5 bases). The CDR3 runs 17 residues. Trimming stripped 3 bases from V and 3 bases from J, with 21 bases between. Germline lookup yields CDR1 LGHDT and CDR2 YNNKEL (reference sequence).

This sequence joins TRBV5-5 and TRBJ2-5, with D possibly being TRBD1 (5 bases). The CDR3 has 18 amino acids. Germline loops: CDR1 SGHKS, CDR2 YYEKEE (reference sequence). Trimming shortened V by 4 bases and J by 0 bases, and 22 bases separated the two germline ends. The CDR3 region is CASSHPTDDLINQETQYF. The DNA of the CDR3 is TGTGCCAGCAGCCATCCGACAGACGACCTTATTAACCAAGAGACCCAGTACTTC. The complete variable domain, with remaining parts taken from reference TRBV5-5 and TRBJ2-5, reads DAGVTQSPTHLIKTRGQQVTLRCSPISGHKSVSWYQQVLGQGPQFIFQYYEKEERGRGNFPDRFSARQFPNYSSELNVNALLLGDSALYLCASSHPTDDLINQETQYFGPGTRLLVL.

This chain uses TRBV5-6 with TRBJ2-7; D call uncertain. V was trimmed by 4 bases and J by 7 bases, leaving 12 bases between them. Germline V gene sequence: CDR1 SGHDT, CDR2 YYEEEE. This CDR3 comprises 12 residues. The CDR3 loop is CASSLRGGEQYF. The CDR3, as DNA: TGTGCCAGCAGCCTGAGAGGTGGTGAGCAGTACTTC.

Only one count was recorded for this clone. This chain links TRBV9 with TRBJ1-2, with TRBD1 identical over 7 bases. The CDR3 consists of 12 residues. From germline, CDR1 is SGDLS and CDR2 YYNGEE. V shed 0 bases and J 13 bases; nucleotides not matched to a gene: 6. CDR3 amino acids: CASSVGDRAFTF. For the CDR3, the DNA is TGTGCCAGCAGCGTAGGAGACAGGGCTTTCACCTTC.

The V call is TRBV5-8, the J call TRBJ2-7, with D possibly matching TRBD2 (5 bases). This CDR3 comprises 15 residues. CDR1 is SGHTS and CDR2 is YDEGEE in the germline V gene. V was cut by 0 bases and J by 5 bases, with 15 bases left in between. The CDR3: CASSLVKWETDEQYF. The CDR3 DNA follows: TGTGCCAGCAGCTTGGTTAAATGGGAGACCGACGAGCAGTACTTC.

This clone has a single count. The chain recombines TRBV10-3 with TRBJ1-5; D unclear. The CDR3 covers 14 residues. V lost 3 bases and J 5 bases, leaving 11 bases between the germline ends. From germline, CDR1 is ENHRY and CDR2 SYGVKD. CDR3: CAISEGGFYQPQHF. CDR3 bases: TGTGCCATCAGTGAAGGCGGATTCTATCAGCCCCAGCATTTT.

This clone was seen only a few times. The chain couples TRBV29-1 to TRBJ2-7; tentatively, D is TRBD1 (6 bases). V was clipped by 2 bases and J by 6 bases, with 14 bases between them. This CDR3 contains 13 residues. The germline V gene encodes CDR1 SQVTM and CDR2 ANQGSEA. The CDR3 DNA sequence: TGCAGCGTTGAAACACAGGGCGATTTCGAGCAGTACTTC. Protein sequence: CSVETQGDFEQYF.

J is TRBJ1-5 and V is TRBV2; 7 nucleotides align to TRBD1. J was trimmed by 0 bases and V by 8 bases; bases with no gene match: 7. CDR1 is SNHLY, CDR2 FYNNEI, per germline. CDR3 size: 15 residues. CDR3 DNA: TGTGCCAGCCGGGGACAGCGCTATAGCAATCAGCCCCAGCATTTT. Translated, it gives CASRGQRYSNQPQHF.

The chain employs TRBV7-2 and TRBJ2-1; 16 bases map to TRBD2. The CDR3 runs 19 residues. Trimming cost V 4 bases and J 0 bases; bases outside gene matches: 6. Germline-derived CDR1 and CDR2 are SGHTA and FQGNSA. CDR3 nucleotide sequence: TGTGCCAGCAGCTCATCGGGACTAGCGGGAGGGAGCTCCTACAATGAGCAGTTCTTC. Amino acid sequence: CASSSSGLAGGSSYNEQFF.

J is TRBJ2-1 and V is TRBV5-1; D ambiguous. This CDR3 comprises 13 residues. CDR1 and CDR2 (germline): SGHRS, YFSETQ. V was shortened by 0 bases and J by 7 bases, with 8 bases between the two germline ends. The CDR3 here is CASSLGTTNEQFF. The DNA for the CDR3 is TGCGCCAGCAGCTTGGGTACTACGAATGAGCAGTTCTTC.

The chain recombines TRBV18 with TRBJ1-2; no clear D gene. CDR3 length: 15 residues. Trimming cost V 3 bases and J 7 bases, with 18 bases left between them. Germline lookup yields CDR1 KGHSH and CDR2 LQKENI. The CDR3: CASSPGPGRVVGYTF. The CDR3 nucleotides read TGTGCCAGCTCACCCGGGCCGGGAAGGGTTGTTGGCTACACCTTC.